This T cell receptor beta chain was sequenced in a study of T cells in Graves' hyperthyroidism and ophthalmopathy. The V gene end was trimmed by 0 bases and the J gene end by 3 bases; junction bases not matched to a gene: 9. The CDR3 totals 18 residues. Looked up from germline, CDR1 is SGHRS and CDR2 is YFSETQ. Study-level findings and limits: Ophthalmopathy could be told apart from stable hyperthyroidism with a 13 V-J model. Blood also showed most of the thyroid clonotypes that were expanded above 0.001.

What was amplified from RNA transcripts were TCR beta CDR3 regions. In the first-round RT-PCR of the TCR CDR3, the HTBI primer set was used. TCRdb passed the multiplex PCR reads through MiXCR, listing each CDR3 protein once. There are 220,000 or so distinct CDR3 sequences in the sample; about a sixth occur only once, and approximately 30% lies in the top ten. Each person with ophthalmopathy scored at least 3 on the Clinical Activity Score, reached NOSPECS grade 4 or higher, and had been ill under 3 months. Uncontrolled infection, other autoimmune disease, pregnancy or lactation excluded patients. This clonotype has ten or more counts. Its antigen is undetermined.

Sample: blood. The chain joins TRBV5-1 to TRBJ2-1, with 10 bases aligning to TRBD2. This TCR came from a young woman with Graves' ophthalmopathy. The CDR3 coding sequence is TGCGCCAGCAGCTTGGCAAGCGGGGGGGCCGCGGTCTACAATGAGCAGTTCTTC. This gives the protein CASSLASGGAAVYNEQFF. Based on the CDR3 plus reference TRBV5-1 and TRBJ2-1, the full variable domain is KAGVTQTPRYLIKTRGQQVTLSCSPISGHRSVSWYQQTPGQGLQFLFEYFSETQRNKGNFPGRFSGRQFSNSRSEMNVSTLELGDSALYLCASSLASGGAAVYNEQFFGPGTRLTVL.